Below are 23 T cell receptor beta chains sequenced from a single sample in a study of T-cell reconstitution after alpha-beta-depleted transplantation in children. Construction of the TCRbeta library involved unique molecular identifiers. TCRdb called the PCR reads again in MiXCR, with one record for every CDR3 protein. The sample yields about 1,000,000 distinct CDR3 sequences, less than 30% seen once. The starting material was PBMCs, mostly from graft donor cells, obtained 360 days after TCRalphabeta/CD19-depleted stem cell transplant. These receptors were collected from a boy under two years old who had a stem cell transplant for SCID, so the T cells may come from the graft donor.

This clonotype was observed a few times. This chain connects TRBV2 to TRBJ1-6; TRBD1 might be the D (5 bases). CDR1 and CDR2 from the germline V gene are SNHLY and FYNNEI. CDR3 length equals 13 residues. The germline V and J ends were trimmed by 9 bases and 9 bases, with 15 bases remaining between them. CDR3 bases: TGTGCCAGAAAGACAGCCGGGGGTTCACCCCTCCACTTT. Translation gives CARKTAGGSPLHF.

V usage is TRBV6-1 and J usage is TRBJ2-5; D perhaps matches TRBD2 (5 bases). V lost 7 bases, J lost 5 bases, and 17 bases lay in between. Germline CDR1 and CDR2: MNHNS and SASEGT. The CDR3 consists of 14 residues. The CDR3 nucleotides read TGTGCCAGCACCCTTCGGGGTTCGTGGGAGACCCAGTACTTC. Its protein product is CASTLRGSWETQYF.

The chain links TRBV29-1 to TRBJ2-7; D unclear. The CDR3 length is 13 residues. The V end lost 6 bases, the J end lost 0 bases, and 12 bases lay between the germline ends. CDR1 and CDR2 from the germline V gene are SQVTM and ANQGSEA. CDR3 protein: CSVNDFVSYEQYF. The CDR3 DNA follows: TGCAGCGTGAACGACTTTGTCTCCTACGAGCAGTACTTC.

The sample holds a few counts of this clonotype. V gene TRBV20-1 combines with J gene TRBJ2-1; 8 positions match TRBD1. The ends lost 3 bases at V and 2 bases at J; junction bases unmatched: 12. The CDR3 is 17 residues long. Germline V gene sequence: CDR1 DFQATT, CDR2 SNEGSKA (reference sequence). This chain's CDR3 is CSASPLGQGLTYNEQFF. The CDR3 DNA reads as TGCAGTGCTAGCCCCCTTGGACAGGGTCTCACCTACAATGAGCAGTTCTTC.

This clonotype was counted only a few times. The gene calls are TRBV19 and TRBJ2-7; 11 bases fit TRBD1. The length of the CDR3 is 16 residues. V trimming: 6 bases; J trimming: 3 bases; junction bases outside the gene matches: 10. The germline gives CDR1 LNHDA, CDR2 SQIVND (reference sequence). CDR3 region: CASSLPGGTGGYEQYF. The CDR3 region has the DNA TGTGCCAGTAGCCTGCCAGGGGGGACAGGGGGCTACGAGCAGTACTTC.

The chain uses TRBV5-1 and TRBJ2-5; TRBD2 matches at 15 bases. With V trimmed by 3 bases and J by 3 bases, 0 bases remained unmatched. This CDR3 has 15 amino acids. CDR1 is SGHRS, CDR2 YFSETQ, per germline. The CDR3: CASSWTSGGEETQYF. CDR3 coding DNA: TGCGCCAGCAGCTGGACTAGCGGGGGGGAAGAGACCCAGTACTTC.

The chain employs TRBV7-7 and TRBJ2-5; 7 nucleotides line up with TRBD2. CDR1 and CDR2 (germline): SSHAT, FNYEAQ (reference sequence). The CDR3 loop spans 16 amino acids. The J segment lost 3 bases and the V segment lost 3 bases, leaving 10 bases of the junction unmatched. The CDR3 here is CASSFGRGNSEETQYF. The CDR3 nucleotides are TGTGCCAGCAGCTTCGGGCGGGGGAACTCAGAAGAGACCCAGTACTTC. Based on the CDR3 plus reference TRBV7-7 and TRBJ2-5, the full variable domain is GAGVSQSPRYKVTKRGQDVTLRCDPISSHATLYWYQQALGQGPEFLTYFNYEAQPDKSGLPSDRFSAERPEGSISTLTIQRTEQRDSAMYRCASSFGRGNSEETQYFGPGTRLLVL.

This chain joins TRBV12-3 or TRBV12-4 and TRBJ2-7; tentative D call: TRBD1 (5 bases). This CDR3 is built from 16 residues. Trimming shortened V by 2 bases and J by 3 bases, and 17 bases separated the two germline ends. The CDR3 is CASSLWGPGSYYEQYF. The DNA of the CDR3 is TGTGCCAGCAGTTTATGGGGCCCAGGTTCGTACTACGAGCAGTACTTC.

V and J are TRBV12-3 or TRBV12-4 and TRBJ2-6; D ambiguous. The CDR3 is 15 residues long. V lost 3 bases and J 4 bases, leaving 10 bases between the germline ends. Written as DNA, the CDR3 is TGTGCCAGCAGTTTCGAGCCAACCGGGGCCAACGTCCTGACTTTC. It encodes CASSFEPTGANVLTF.

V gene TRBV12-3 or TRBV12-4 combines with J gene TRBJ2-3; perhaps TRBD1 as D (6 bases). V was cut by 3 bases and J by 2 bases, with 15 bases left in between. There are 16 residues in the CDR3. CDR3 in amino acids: CASSFYEGVDTDTQYF. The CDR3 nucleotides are TGTGCCAGCAGTTTTTATGAGGGGGTGGACACAGATACGCAGTATTTT.

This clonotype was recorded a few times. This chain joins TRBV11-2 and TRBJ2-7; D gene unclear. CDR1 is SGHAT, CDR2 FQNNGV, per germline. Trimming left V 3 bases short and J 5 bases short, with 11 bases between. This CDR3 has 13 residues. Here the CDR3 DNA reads TGTGCCAGCAGCTTCTTTCAGAGAGACGAGCAGTACTTC. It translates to CASSFFQRDEQYF. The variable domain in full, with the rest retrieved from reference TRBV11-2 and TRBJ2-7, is EAGVAQSPRYKIIEKRQSVAFWCNPISGHATLYWYQQILGQGPKLLIQFQNNGVVDDSQLPKDRFSAERLKGVDSTLKIQPAKLEDSAVYLCASSFFQRDEQYFGPGTRLTVT.

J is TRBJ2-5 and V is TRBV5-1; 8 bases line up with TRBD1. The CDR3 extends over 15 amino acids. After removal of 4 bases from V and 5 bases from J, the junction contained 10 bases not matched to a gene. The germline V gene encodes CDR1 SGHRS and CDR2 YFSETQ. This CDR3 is CASSHRTGKGETQYF. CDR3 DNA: TGCGCCAGCAGCCACAGGACAGGGAAGGGGGAGACCCAGTACTTC.

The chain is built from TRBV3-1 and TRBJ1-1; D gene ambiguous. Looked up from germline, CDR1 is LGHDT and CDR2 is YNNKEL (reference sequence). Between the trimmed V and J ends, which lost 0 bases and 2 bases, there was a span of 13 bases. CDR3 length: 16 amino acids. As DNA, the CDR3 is TGTGCCAGCAGCCAAGAAGGCCCGACGGGAAACACTGAAGCTTTCTTT. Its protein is CASSQEGPTGNTEAFF.

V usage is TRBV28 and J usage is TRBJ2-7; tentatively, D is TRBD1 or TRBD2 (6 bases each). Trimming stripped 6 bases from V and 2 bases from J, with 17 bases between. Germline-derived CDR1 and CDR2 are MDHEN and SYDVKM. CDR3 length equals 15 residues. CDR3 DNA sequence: TGTGCCAGCAGGTCACAGGGCTCGGGGGCCTACGAGCAGTACTTC. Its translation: CASRSQGSGAYEQYF.

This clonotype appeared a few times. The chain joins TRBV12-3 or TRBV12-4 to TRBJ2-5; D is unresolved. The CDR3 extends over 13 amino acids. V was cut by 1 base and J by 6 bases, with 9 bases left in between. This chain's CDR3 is CASSLVVGKTQYF. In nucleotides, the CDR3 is TGTGCCAGCAGTTTAGTCGTGGGGAAGACCCAGTACTTC.

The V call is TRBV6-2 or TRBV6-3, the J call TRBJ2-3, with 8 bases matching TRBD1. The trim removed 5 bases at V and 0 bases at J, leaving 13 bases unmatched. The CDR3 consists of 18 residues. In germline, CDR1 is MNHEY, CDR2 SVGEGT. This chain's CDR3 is CASSPRTGFKLSTDTQYF. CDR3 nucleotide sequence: TGTGCCAGCAGTCCTAGGACAGGGTTTAAGTTGAGCACAGATACGCAGTATTTT.

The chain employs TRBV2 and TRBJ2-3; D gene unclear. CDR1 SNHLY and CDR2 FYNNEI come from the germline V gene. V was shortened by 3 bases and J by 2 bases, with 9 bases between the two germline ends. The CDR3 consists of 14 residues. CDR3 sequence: CASSEDFHTDTQYF. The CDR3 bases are TGTGCCAGCAGTGAGGATTTTCACACAGATACGCAGTATTTT.

Written as DNA, the CDR3 is TGTGCCAGCAGTTTATGGAACGGAGCCAAAAACATTCAGTACTTC. Amino acids: CASSLWNGAKNIQYF. The chain recombines TRBV27 with TRBJ2-4; D unclear. Trimming cost V 1 base and J 0 bases, with 7 bases left between them. Germline CDR1 is MNHEY and CDR2 is SMNVEV (reference sequence). The CDR3 covers 15 residues.

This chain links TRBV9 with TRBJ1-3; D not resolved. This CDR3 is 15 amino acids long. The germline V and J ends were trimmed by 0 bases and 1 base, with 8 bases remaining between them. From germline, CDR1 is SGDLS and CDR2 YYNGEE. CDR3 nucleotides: TGTGCCAGCAGCGTAGCAGAAGGTTCTGGAAACACCATATATTTT. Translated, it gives CASSVAEGSGNTIYF.

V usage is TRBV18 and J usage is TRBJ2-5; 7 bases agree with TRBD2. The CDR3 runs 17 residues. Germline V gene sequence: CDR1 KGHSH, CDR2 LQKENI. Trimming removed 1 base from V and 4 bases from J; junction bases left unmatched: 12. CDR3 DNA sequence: TGTGCCAGCTCACCACGCGGAGCGGGCATAGCGGGAGAGACCCAGTACTTC. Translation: CASSPRGAGIAGETQYF.

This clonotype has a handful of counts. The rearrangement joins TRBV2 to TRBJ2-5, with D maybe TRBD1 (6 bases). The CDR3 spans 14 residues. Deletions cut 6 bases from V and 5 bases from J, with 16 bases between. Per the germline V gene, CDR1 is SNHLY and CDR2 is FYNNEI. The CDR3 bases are TGTGCCAGCAGGGCCGGGACAAATGGGGAGACCCAGTACTTC. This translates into CASRAGTNGETQYF.

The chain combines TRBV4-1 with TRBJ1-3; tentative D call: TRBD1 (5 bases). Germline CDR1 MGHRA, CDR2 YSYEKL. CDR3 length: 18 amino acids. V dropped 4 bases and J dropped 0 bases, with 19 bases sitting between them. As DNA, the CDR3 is TGCGCCAGCAGCCCCCCCCCTTACGGGGGGTTCTCTGGAAACACCATATATTTT. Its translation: CASSPPPYGGFSGNTIYF.

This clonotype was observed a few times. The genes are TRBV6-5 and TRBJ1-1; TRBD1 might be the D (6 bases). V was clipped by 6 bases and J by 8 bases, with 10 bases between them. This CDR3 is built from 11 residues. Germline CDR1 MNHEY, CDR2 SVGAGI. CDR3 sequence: CASSIGGEAFF. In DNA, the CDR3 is TGTGCCAGCAGCATTGGGGGCGAAGCTTTCTTT.